Presented here are 9 T cell receptor beta chains from one specimen sequenced in a study of blood T cell repertoires in COVID-19. Libraries were prepared by immunoSEQ multiplex PCR; TCRdb keeps only in-frame clonotypes and omits some of them. Of fewer than 500,000 clones listed, approximately 86% are singletons. The sample comprised PBMCs or T cells enriched from blood (not recorded which). These receptors were obtained from a young woman who had recovered from COVID-19.

V is TRBV28 and J is TRBJ1-4; perhaps TRBD1 as D (5 bases). Germline assignment: CDR1 MDHEN and CDR2 SYDVKM. This CDR3 is built from 10 residues. Trimming took off 6 bases at V and 13 bases at J, with 9 bases between the two ends. Here the CDR3 reads CASRAGSLFF. CDR3 DNA: TGTGCCAGCAGAGCAGGGTCACTGTTTTTT. The full variable domain, completed using reference TRBV28 and TRBJ1-4, is DVKVTQSSRYLVKRTGEKVFLECVQDMDHENMFWYRQDPGLGLRLIYFSYDVKMKEKGDIPEGYSVSREKKERFSLILESASTNQTSMYLCASRAGSLFFGSGTQLSVL.

The chain carries TRBV10-1 and TRBJ1-2, with D possibly TRBD1 on 5 matching bases. Germline V gene lookup returns CDR1 WNHNN and CDR2 SYGVQD (reference sequence). V shed 2 bases and J shed 5 bases, with 9 bases lying between them. CDR3 size: 13 residues. The CDR3 reads CASSEDRGYGYTF. In DNA, the CDR3 is TGCGCCAGCAGTGAGGACAGAGGATATGGCTACACCTTC.

The rearrangement links TRBV5-6 to TRBJ2-5, with D maybe TRBD2 (7 bases). This CDR3 is 16 amino acids long. The ends were cut back, 0 bases at V and 5 bases at J, with 17 bases in the middle. Germline CDR1 SGHDT, CDR2 YYEEEE. The CDR3 DNA follows: TGTGCCAGCAGCTTGGGAGGGGGGGCCGTTGTGGAGACCCAGTACTTC. It specifies CASSLGGGAVVETQYF.

The chain carries TRBV5-1 and TRBJ1-6; the D gene is possibly TRBD1 (6 bases). The CDR3 length is 15 residues. Germline CDR1 is SGHRS and CDR2 is YFSETQ. The ends were cut back, 4 bases at V and 7 bases at J, with 15 bases in the middle. The CDR3: CASSPSGGANSPLHF. The CDR3 DNA reads as TGCGCCAGCAGCCCCTCTGGGGGGGCCAATTCACCCCTCCACTTT. Full variable domain (outside the CDR3, taken from reference TRBV5-1 and TRBJ1-6): KAGVTQTPRYLIKTRGQQVTLSCSPISGHRSVSWYQQTPGQGLQFLFEYFSETQRNKGNFPGRFSGRQFSNSRSEMNVSTLELGDSALYLCASSPSGGANSPLHFGNGTRLTVT.

The chain has TRBV14 and TRBJ1-4, with D possibly being TRBD1 (6 bases). The V end lost 3 bases, the J end lost 8 bases, and 16 bases lay between the germline ends. There are 15 residues in the CDR3. Germline assignment: CDR1 SGHDN and CDR2 FVKESK. For the CDR3, the DNA is TGTGCCAGCAGCCATGCACAGGGTCCCATGGAAAAACTGTTTTTT. Residues: CASSHAQGPMEKLFF.

A remark on this clone: The junction does not match germline at one end; this may be a read error. This chain uses TRBV6-5 with TRBJ2-1, with TRBD2 matching over 9 bases. The CDR3 sequence is 13 residues long. Germline V gives CDR1 MNHEY, CDR2 SVGAGI. The CDR3 spells CASSFSPGTSTVF. Here the CDR3 DNA reads TGTGCCAGCAGTTTTTCACCCGGGACTAGCACCGTCTTC.

V usage is TRBV28 and J usage is TRBJ2-3; D gene uncertain. V lost 6 bases, J lost 0 bases, and 13 bases lay in between. In germline, CDR1 is MDHEN, CDR2 SYDVKM. The CDR3 totals 15 residues. This CDR3 is CASSLIYSSTDTQYF. CDR3 nucleotide sequence: TGTGCCAGCAGCCTCATCTATTCTAGCACAGATACGCAGTATTTT.

CDR3 bases: TGTGCCAGCAGGCGGGGTGGAACCACAGATACGCAGTATTTT. It yields the protein CASRRGGTTDTQYF. The chain links TRBV28 to TRBJ2-3; maybe TRBD2 (6 bases). V lost 6 bases, J lost 2 bases, and 12 bases lay in between. The CDR3 loop spans 14 amino acids. Germline V gives CDR1 MDHEN, CDR2 SYDVKM.

The chain has TRBV12-5 and TRBJ2-2, with D maybe TRBD1 (6 bases). The V and J ends lost 0 bases and 1 base respectively, with 9 bases between them. Per germline, CDR1 LGHNT and CDR2 FRNRAP. The CDR3 is 16 amino acids. The CDR3 DNA reads as TGTGCTAGTGGTTTGGTACTAGGGGGGAACACCGGGGAGCTGTTTTTT. It encodes CASGLVLGGNTGELFF. The full variable domain, with the rest looked up from reference TRBV12-5 and TRBJ2-2, is DARVTQTPRHKVTEMGQEVTMRCQPILGHNTVFWYRQTMMQGLELLAYFRNRAPLDDSGMPKDRFSAEMPDATLATLKIQPSEPRDSAVYFCASGLVLGGNTGELFFGEGSRLTVL.